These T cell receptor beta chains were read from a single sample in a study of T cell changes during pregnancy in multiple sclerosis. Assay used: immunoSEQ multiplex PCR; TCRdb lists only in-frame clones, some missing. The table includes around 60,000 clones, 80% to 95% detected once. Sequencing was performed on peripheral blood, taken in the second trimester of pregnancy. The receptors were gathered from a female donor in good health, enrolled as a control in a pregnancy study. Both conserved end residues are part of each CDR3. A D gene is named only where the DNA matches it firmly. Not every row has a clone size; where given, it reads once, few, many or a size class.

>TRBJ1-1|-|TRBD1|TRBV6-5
TGTGCCAGCAGTTACCGCGGGACAGGGGGTAGCGGGGCTTTCTTT
CASSYRGTGGSGAFF
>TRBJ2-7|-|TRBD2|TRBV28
TGTGCCAGCAGATCAAGCGGGAGGGCCTGGGAGCAGTACTTC
CASRSSGRAWEQYF
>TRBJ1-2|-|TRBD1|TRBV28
TGTGCCAGCAGTTTGGGGGACAGGGGCTATGGCTACACCTTC
CASSLGDRGYGYTF
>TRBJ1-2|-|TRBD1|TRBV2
TGTGCTAGCATTCGGGACAGGGTTCTTGGCTACACCTTC
CASIRDRVLGYTF
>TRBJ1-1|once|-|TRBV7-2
TGTGCCAGCACCCTACTTCTCAACCTGAACACTGAAGCTTTCTTT
CASTLLLNLNTEAFF
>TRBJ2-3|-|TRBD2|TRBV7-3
TGTGCCAGCGGGTGGGGGGGGACAGATACGCAGTATTTT
CASGWGGTDTQYF
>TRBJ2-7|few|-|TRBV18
TGTGCCAGCTCATCCGACTTAATTTCCTACGAGCAGTACTTC
CASSSDLISYEQYF
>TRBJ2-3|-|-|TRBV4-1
TGCGCCAGCAGCCAAGAGAAGGGGAGCACAGATACGCAGTATTTT
CASSQEKGSTDTQYF
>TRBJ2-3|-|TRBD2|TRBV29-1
TGCAGCGTTGAAGAAGCGGGAGGCAGGGTAGATACGCAGTATTTT
CSVEEAGGRVDTQYF
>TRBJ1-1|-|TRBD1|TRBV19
TGTGCCAGTAGTACCGGGACAGGGTTTTTGGCCGTCGAAGCTTTCTTT
CASSTGTGFLAVEAFF
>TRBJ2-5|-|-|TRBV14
TGTGCCAGCAGCCCGGTCTTTTCGTACCAAGAGACCCAGTACTTC
CASSPVFSYQETQYF
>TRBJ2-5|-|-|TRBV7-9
TGTGCCAGCAGCTTGGGTGCTAGCTGGGAGACCCAGTACTTC
CASSLGASWETQYF
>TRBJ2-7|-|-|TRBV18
TGTGCCAGCTCACCCGGAGGGAAGGAGCAGTACTTC
CASSPGGKEQYF
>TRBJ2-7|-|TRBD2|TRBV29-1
TGCAGCACGTCCGGGACTAGCACTTCCGAGCAGTACTTC
CSTSGTSTSEQYF
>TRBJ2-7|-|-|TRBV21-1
TGTGCCAGCAGCAAATGCAGGGTGGGGAGGTCTAGCGGGAGGGCCTCCGAGCAGTACTTC
CASSKCRVGRSSGRASEQYF
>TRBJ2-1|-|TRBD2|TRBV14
TGTGCCAGCAGCCTAGCGGGATCATACAATGAGCAGTTCTTC
CASSLAGSYNEQFF
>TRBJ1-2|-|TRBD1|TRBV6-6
TGTGCCAGCAGTTTAACAGGGGACTATGGCTACACCTTC
CASSLTGDYGYTF
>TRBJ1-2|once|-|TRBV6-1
TGTGCCAGCAGTGAAGCCTGGCTTGGCTACACCTTC
CASSEAWLGYTF
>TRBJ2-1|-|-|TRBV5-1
TGCGCCAGCAGCTTGGATCAGGGATGGAACAATGAGCAGTTCTTC
CASSLDQGWNNEQFF
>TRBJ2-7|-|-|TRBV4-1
TGCGCCAGCAGCCAAGATCCGGGTTCTTGGCCCCACGAGCAGTACTTC
CASSQDPGSWPHEQYF
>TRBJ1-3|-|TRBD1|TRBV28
TGTGCCAGCAGTACACTGAATCGGGACAGTGGAAACACCATATATTTT
CASSTLNRDSGNTIYF
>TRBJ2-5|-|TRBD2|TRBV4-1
TGCGCCAGCAGCCGGGGACTAGCCCAAGAGACCCAGTACTTC
CASSRGLAQETQYF
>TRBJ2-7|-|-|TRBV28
TGTGCCAGCATAGCGACCGGGGAGCAGTACTTC
CASIATGEQYF
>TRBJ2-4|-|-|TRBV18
TGTGCCAGCTCACCGGCCGCCGGTCCAGGGCACATCATTCAGTACTTC
CASSPAAGPGHIIQYF
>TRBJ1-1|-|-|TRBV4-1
TGCGCCAGCAGCCAAGGCGCCCAAGCACCCATGAACACTGAAGCTTTCTTT
CASSQGAQAPMNTEAFF
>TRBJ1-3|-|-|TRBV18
TGTGCCAGCTCACCTAGGACAGCGGCCCGCTCTGGAAACACCATATATTTT
CASSPRTAARSGNTIYF
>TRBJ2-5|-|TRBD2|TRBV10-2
TGCGCCAGCAACGGGGGAGGGGTCCAGTACTTC
CASNGGGVQYF
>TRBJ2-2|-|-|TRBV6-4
TGTGCCAGCAGCATCGACAGCACCGGGGAGCTGTTTTTT
CASSIDSTGELFF
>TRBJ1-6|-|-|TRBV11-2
TGTGCCAGCAGCTTACGCCCCGCGGCAGTCTATAATTCACCCCTCCACTTT
CASSLRPAAVYNSPLHF
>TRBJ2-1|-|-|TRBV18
TGTGCCAGCTCACCGGCCTGGGGGGGCAGCTCCTACAATGAGCAGTTCTTC
CASSPAWGGSSYNEQFF
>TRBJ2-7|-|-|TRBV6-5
TGTGCCAGCAGTTACGCCAGCGGCACCTACGAGCAGTACTTC
CASSYASGTYEQYF